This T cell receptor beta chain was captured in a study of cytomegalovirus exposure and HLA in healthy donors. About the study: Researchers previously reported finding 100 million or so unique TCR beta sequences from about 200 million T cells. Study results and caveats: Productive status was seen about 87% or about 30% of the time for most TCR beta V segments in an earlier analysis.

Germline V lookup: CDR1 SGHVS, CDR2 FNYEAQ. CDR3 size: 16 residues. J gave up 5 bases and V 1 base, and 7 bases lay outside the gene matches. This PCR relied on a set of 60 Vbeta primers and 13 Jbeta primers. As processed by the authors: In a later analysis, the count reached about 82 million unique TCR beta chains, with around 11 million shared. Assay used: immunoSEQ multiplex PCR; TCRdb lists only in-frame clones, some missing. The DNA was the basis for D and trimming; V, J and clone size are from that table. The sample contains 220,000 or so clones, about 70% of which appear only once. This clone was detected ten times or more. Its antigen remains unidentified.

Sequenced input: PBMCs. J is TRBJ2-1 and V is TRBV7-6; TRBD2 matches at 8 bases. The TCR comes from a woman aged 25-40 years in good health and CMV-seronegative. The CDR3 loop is CASSLGTGGVHNEQFF. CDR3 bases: TGTGCCAGCAGCTTAGGAACGGGAGGGGTCCACAATGAGCAGTTCTTC.